Presented here are 5 T cell receptor beta chains from one specimen sequenced in a study of T cell clonotyping in hematopoietic cell transplantation (dated by TCRdb to about 2021). The protocol used for the library was the immunoSEQ multiplex PCR assay. Here the immuneACCESS table is served through TCRdb, limited to in-frame sequences with V and J called. Missing clones are a known gap in these copies; in checked studies unresolved V genes cover under half, and the rest lacks a known reason. The sample profile shows around 4,000 clones; 95% of them were found once. Approximately 0.88% of the sample goes to the ten largest clones. The sample's time point label, decoded: 30 days after allo-HCT. The sample consisted of PBMCs, taken 30 days after allogeneic stem cell transplant. The receptor source for this set is a male patient between 50 and 60 years old who had an allogeneic stem cell transplant from a related donor, so the T cells may come from the graft donor. Some clones in this sample may be carry-over from other donors' samples.

The chain joins TRBV27 to TRBJ2-1; 10 nucleotides match TRBD2. The length of the CDR3 is 15 residues. The germline gives CDR1 MNHEY, CDR2 SMNVEV (reference sequence). The V gene end was trimmed by 5 bases and the J gene end by 6 bases; junction bases not matched to a gene: 7. In DNA form, the CDR3 reads TGTGCCAGCAGTCACCCGGGGACTAGCGTCAATGAGCAGTTCTTC. Translation gives CASSHPGTSVNEQFF.

The CDR3 sequence: CASSLAATSGYEQYF. The CDR3 region has the DNA TGTGCCAGCAGCTTAGCAGCTACTAGCGGCTACGAGCAGTACTTC. The V gene is TRBV7-2, the J gene TRBJ2-7; 8 bases line up with TRBD2. After removal of 0 bases from V and 3 bases from J, the junction contained 4 bases not matched to a gene. The germline V gene has CDR1 SGHTA and CDR2 FQGNSA. The CDR3 spans 15 residues. The complete variable domain, with remaining parts taken from reference TRBV7-2 and TRBJ2-7, reads GAGVSQSPSNKVTEKGKDVELRCDPISGHTALYWYRQSLGQGLEFLIYFQGNSAPDKSGLPSDRFSAERTGGSVSTLTIQRTQQEDSAVYLCASSLAATSGYEQYFGPGTRLTVT.

This chain uses TRBV7-2 with TRBJ2-3; possibly TRBD1 for D (6 bases). Trimming took 3 bases from V and 5 from J, leaving 9 bases between them. Germline CDR1 and CDR2: SGHTA and FQGNSA. The CDR3 consists of 13 residues. The CDR3 loop is CASSFGQIDTQYF. CDR3 bases: TGTGCCAGCAGCTTTGGACAGATAGATACGCAGTATTTT.

The chain recombines TRBV27 with TRBJ2-5; D call uncertain. The CDR3 contains 14 residues. Germline CDR1 and CDR2: MNHEY and SMNVEV (reference sequence). V was cut by 3 bases and J by 2 bases, with 10 bases left in between. The CDR3 coding sequence is TGTGCCAGCAGTTTTGCGGCGCGACAAGAGACCCAGTACTTC. Translating gives CASSFAARQETQYF.

The chain links TRBV27 to TRBJ1-2; D perhaps matches TRBD1 (6 bases). CDR3 size: 13 residues. Germline CDR1 and CDR2: MNHEY and SMNVEV (reference sequence). The germline V and J ends were trimmed by 10 bases and 4 bases, with 16 bases remaining between them. In DNA form, the CDR3 reads TGTGCCACGGCGGGCGGGGGGCTCTATGGCTACACCTTC. Amino acids: CATAGGGLYGYTF.